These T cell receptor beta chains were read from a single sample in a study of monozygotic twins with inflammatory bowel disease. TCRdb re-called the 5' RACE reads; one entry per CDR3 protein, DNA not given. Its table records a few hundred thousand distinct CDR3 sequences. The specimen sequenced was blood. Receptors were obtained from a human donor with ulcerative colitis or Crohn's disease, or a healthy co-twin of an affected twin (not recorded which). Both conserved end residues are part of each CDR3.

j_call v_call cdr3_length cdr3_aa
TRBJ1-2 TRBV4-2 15 CASSQDRRTGGGYTF
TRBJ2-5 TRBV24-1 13 CATSDSSPETQYF
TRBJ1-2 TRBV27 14 CASSPRDGIYGYTF
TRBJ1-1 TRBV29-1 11 CSAGTNTEAFF
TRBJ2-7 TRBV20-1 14 CSARTGVISHEQYF
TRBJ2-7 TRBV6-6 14 CASSYSMEGSEQYF
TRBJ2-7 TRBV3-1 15 CASSPEWTGSYEQYF
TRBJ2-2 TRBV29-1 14 CSVEIDSNTGELFF
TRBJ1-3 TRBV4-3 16 CASSQDFTGAGNTIYF
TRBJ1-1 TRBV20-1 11 CSARGVAEAFF